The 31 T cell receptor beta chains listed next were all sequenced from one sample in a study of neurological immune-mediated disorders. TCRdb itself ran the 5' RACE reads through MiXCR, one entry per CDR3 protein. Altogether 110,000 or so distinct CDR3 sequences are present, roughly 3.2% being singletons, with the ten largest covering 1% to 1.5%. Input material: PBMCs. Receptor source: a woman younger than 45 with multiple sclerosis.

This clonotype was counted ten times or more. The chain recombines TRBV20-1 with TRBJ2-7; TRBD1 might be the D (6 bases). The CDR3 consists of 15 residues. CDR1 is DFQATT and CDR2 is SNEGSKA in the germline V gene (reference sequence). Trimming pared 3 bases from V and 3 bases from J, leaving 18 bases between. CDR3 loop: CSARDLQGTVYEQYF. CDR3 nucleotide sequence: TGCAGTGCTAGGGATCTACAGGGAACAGTCTACGAGCAGTACTTC.

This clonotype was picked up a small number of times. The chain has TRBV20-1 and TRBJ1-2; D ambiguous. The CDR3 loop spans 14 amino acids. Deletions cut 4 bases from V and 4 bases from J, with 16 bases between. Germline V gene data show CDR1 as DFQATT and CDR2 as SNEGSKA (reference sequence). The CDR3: CSATLEGNSYGYTF. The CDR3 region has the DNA TGCAGTGCTACCTTAGAAGGGAACAGCTATGGCTACACCTTC.

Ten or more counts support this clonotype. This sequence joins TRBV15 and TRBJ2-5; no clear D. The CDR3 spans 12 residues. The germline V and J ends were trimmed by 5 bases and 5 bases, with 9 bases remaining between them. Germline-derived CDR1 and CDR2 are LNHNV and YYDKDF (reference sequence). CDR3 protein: CATSVSFETQYF. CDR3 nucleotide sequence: TGTGCCACCAGCGTTAGCTTTGAGACCCAGTACTTC.

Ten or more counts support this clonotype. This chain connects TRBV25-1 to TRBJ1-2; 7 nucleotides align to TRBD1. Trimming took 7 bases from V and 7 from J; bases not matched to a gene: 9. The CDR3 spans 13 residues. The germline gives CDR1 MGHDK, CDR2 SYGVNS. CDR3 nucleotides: TGTGCCAGCAATGACAGGGAGTTAAGTGGCTACACCTTC. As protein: CASNDRELSGYTF.

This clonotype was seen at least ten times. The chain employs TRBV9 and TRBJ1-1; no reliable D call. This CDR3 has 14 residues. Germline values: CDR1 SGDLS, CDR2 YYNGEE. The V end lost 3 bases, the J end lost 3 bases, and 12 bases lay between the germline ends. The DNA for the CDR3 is TGTGCCAGCAGCGAGGAGGGTTGGGACACTGAAGCTTTCTTT. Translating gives CASSEEGWDTEAFF.

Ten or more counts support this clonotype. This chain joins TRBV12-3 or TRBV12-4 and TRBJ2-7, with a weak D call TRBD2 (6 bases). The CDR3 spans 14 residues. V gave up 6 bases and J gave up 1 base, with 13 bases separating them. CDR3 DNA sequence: TGTGCCAGCAGGGACTACGGAGTATCCTACGAGCAGTACTTC. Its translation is CASRDYGVSYEQYF.

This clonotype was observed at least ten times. CDR3 sequence: CASRDSPNTGELFF. CDR3 DNA: TGTGCCAGCAGGGACAGTCCGAACACCGGGGAGCTGTTTTTT. The chain carries TRBV12-3 or TRBV12-4 and TRBJ2-2, with D maybe TRBD1 (6 bases). CDR3 length: 14 amino acids. V was clipped by 6 bases and J by 0 bases, with 8 bases between them.

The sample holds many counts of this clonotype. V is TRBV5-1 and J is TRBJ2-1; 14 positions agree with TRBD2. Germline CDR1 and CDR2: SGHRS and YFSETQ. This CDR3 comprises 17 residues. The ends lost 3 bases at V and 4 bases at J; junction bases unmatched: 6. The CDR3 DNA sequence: TGCGCCAGCAGCTGGGCGGGACTAGCGGGGGTGTACAATGAGCAGTTCTTC. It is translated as CASSWAGLAGVYNEQFF.

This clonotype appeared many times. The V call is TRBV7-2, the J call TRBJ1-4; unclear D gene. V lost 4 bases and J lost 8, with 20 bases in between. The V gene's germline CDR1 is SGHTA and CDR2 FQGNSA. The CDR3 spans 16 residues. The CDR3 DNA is TGTGCCAGCAGCTCCTCCGGGAGCCGGAGGAGAGAAAAACTGTTTTTT. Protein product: CASSSSGSRRREKLFF.

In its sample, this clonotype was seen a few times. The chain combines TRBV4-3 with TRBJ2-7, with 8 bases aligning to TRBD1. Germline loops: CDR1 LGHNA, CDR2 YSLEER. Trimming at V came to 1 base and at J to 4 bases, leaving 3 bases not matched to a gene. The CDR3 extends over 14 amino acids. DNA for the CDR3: TGCGCCAGCAGCCAAGGGCGGACAGGGTACGAGCAGTACTTC. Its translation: CASSQGRTGYEQYF.

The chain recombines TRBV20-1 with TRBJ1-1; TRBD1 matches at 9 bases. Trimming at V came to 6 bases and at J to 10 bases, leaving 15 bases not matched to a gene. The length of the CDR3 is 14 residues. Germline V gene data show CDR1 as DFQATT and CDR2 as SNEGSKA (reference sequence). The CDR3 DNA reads TGCAGTGCAGAAAGGGACAGGGAGGCCTGGACAGCTTTCTTT. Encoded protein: CSAERDREAWTAFF.

The CDR3 nucleotides are TGCGCCAGCAGCTTACTCGGACAAGGTACAGATACGCAGTATTTT. Encoded protein: CASSLLGQGTDTQYF. This chain connects TRBV5-1 to TRBJ2-3; the D gene is possibly TRBD1 (5 bases). This CDR3 comprises 15 residues. The germline gives CDR1 SGHRS, CDR2 YFSETQ. Trimming took off 2 bases at V and 3 bases at J, with 13 bases between the two ends.

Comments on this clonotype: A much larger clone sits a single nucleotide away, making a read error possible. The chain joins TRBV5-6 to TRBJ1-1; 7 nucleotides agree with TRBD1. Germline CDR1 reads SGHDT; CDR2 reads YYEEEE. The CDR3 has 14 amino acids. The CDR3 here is CANSLGGRGTEAFF. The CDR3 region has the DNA TGTGCCAACAGCCTAGGGGGCAGGGGCACTGAAGCTTTCTTT.

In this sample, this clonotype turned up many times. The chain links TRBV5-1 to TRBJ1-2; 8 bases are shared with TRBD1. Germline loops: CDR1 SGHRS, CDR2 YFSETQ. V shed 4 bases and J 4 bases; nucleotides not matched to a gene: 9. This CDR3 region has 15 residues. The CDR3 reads CASSQDGQGGYGYTF. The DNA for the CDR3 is TGCGCCAGCAGCCAGGACGGACAGGGAGGCTATGGCTACACCTTC.

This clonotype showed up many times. The DNA for the CDR3 is TGTGCCAGCAGTTTCAGTGCAACTAATGAAAAACTGTTTTTT. Translating gives CASSFSATNEKLFF. The chain couples TRBV6-5 to TRBJ1-4; D is undetermined. Per the germline V gene, CDR1 is MNHEY and CDR2 is SVGAGI. This CDR3 region has 14 residues. The ends were cut back, 4 bases at V and 0 bases at J, with 6 bases in the middle.

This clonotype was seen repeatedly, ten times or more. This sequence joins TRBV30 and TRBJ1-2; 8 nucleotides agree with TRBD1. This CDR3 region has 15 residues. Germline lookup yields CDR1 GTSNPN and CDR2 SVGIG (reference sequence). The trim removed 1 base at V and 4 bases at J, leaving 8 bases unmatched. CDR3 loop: CAWSDHGTGIYGYTF. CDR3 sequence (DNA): TGTGCCTGGAGTGACCACGGGACAGGAATCTATGGCTACACCTTC. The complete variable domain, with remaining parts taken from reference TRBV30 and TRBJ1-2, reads SQTIHQWPATLVQPVGSPLSLECTVEGTSNPNLYWYRQAAGRGLQLLFYSVGIGQISSEVPQNLSASRPQDRQFILSSKKLLLSDSGFYLCAWSDHGTGIYGYTFGSGTRLTVV.

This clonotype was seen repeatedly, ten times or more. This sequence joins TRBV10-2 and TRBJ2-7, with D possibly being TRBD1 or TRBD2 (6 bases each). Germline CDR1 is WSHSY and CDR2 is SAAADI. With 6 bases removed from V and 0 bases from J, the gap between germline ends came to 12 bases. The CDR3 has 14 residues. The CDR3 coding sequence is TGCGCCAGCAGAGGAGGGGGGAGCTCCTACGAGCAGTACTTC. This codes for CASRGGGSSYEQYF.

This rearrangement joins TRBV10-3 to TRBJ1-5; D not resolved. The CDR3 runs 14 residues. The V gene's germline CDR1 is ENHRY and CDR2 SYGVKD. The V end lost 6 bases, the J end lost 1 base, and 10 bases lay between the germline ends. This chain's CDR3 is CAISPMGSNQPQHF. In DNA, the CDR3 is TGTGCCATCAGCCCCATGGGGAGCAATCAGCCCCAGCATTTT.

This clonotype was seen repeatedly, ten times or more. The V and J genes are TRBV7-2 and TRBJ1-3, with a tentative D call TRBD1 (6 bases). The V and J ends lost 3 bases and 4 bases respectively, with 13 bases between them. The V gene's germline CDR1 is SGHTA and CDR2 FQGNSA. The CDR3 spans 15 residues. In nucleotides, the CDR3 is TGTGCCAGCAGCTTTGGGGGGGCCTCGGGAAACACCATATATTTT. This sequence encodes CASSFGGASGNTIYF.

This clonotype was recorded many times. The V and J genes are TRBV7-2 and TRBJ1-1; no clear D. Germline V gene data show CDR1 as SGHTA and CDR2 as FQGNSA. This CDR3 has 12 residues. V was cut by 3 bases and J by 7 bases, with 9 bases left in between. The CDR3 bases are TGTGCCAGCAGCTTCCGGAGGGTTGAAGCTTTCTTT. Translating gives CASSFRRVEAFF. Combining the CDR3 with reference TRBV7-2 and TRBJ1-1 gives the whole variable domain GAGVSQSPSNKVTEKGKDVELRCDPISGHTALYWYRQSLGQGLEFLIYFQGNSAPDKSGLPSDRFSAERTGGSVSTLTIQRTQQEDSAVYLCASSFRRVEAFFGQGTRLTVV.

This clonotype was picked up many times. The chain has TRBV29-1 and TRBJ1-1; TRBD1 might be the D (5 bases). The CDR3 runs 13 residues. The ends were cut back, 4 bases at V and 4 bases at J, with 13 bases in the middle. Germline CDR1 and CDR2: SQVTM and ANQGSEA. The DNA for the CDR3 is TGCAGCGTTGTTGGGGGGACGGTCACTGAAGCTTTCTTT. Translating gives CSVVGGTVTEAFF.

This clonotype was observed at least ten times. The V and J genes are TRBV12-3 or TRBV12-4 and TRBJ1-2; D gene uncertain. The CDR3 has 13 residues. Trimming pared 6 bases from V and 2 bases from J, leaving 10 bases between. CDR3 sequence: CASRSLPNYGYTF. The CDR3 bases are TGTGCCAGCAGATCCCTCCCCAACTATGGCTACACCTTC.

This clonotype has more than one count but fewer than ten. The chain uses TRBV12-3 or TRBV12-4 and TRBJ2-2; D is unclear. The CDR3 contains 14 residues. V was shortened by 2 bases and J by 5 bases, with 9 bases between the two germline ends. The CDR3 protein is CASSLLRGTGELFF. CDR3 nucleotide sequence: TGTGCCAGCAGTTTATTGCGTGGGACCGGGGAGCTGTTTTTT.

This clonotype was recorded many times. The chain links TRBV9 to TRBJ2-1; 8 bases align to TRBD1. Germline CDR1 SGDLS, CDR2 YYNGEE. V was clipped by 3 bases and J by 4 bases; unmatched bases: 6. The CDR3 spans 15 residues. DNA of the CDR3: TGTGCCAGCAGCGCCGGACAGGGTTTTTACAATGAGCAGTTCTTC. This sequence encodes CASSAGQGFYNEQFF.

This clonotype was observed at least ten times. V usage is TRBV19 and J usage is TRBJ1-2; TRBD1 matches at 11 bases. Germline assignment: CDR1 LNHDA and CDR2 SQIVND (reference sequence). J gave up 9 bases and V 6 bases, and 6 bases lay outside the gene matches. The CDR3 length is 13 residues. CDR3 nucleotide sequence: TGTGCCAGTAGATGGACAGGGGGCTCGAGCTACACCTTC. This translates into CASRWTGGSSYTF.

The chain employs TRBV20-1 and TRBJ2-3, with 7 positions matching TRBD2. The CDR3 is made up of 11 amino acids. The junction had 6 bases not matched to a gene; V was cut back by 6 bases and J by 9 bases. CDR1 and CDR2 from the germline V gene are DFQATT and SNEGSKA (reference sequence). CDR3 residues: CSAPVGGTQYF. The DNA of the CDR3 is TGCAGTGCCCCCGTCGGGGGGACGCAGTATTTT.

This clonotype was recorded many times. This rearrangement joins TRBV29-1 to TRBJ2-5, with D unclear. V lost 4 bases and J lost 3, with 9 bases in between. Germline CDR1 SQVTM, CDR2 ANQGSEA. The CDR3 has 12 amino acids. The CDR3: CSVGFLKETQYF. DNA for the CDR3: TGCAGCGTTGGGTTCCTAAAAGAGACCCAGTACTTC.

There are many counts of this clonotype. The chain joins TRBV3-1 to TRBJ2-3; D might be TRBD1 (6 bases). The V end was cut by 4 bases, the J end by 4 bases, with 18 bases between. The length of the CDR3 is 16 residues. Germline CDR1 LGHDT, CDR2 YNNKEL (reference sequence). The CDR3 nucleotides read TGTGCCAGCAGCCTCCTCTCGCAGGGGCCCCCAGATACGCAGTATTTT. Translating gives CASSLLSQGPPDTQYF.

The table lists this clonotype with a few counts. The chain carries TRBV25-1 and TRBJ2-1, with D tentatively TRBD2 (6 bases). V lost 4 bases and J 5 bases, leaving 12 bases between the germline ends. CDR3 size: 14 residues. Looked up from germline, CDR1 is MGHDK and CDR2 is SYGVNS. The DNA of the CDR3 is TGTGCCAGCAGTGTCCGGGAGTATGACAATGAGCAGTTCTTC. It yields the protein CASSVREYDNEQFF.

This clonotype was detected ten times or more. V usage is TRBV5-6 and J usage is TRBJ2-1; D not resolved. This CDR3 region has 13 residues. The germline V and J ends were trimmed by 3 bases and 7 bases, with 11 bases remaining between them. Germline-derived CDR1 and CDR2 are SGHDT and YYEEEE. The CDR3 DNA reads TGTGCCAGCAGCTCGACTTGGGGAAATGAGCAGTTCTTC. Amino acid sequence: CASSSTWGNEQFF.

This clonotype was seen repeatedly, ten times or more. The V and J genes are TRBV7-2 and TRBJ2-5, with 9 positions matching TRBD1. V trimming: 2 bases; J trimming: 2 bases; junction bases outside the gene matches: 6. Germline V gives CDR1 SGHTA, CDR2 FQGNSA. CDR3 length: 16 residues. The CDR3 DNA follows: TGTGCCAGCAGCTTATCTCACGGGACAGGGCAAGAGACCCAGTACTTC. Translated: CASSLSHGTGQETQYF.